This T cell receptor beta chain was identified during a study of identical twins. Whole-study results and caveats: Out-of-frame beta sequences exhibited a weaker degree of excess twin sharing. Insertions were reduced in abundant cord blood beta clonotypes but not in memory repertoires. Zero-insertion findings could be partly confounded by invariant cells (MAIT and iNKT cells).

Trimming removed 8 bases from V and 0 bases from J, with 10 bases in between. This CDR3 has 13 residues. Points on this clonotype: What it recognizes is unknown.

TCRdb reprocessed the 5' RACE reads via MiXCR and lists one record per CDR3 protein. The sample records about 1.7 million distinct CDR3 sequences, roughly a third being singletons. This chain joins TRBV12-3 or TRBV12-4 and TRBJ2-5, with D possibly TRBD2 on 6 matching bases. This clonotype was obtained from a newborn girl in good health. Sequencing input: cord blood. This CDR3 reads CASGERDQETQYF. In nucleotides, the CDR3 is TGTGCCAGCGGCGAGCGGGACCAAGAGACCCAGTACTTC.